Listed here are 27 T cell receptor beta chains from one sample, sequenced in a study of T cells in Graves' hyperthyroidism and ophthalmopathy. The source material, RNA transcripts, was used to amplify TCR beta CDR3 regions. Carried out on the TCR CDR3, a first-round RT-PCR used the HTBI primer set. TCRdb ran MiXCR on the multiplex PCR reads and lists one entry per CDR3 protein. The sample yields fewer than 400,000 distinct CDR3 sequences, around 16% seen once. The sequencing sample was made of blood. Receptors were obtained from a young man with Graves' hyperthyroidism.

A few counts support this clonotype. The chain recombines TRBV20-1 with TRBJ2-3; unclear D gene. V was pared by 0 bases and J by 0 bases, with 10 bases between. Germline V CDR1 and CDR2: DFQATT, SNEGSKA (reference sequence). CDR3 size: 15 residues. The CDR3 here is CSARDSPGSTDTQYF. DNA of the CDR3: TGCAGTGCTAGAGATTCCCCAGGAAGCACAGATACGCAGTATTTT.

This chain joins TRBV27 and TRBJ2-3; no reliable D call. Germline V gives CDR1 MNHEY, CDR2 SMNVEV (reference sequence). The CDR3 length is 11 residues. Trimming took 2 bases from V and 8 from J, leaving 5 bases between them. CDR3 sequence reads: CASSLGVTQYF. The CDR3 DNA reads as TGTGCCAGCAGTTTAGGGGTTACGCAGTATTTT.

The chain employs TRBV10-2 and TRBJ2-3, with D possibly matching TRBD2 (5 bases). Germline loops: CDR1 WSHSY, CDR2 SAAADI. CDR3 size: 13 residues. Trimming took 2 bases from V and 4 from J, leaving 7 bases between them. The CDR3 spells CASSEAGADTQYF. CDR3 DNA: TGCGCCAGCAGTGAGGCCGGGGCAGATACGCAGTATTTT.

The chain employs TRBV11-3 and TRBJ2-2, with TRBD2 matching 8 bases. Germline V gene lookup returns CDR1 SGHNT and CDR2 YENEEA. V lost 7 bases to trimming and J lost 4 bases; unmatched junction nucleotides: 8. This CDR3 comprises 15 residues. For the CDR3, the DNA is TGTGCCAGCACCCAGCGGGAGTCGGTCACCGGGGAGCTGTTTTTT. It yields the protein CASTQRESVTGELFF.

Comments on this clonotype: This could be a read error, since a much larger clone is one nucleotide away. The chain recombines TRBV5-1 with TRBJ2-1; 7 bases map to TRBD2. The CDR3 has 18 residues. Germline loops: CDR1 SGHRS, CDR2 YFSETQ. CDR3 nucleotides: TGCGCCAACAGCTTGAGCTATCGGCGACTAGCAGTCGGCAATGAGCAGTTCTTC. It specifies CANSLSYRRLAVGNEQFF.

The CDR3, as DNA: TGCAGCGGGGGGAAGAGGGCCACAGATACGCAGTATTTT. This gives the protein CSGGKRATDTQYF. J is TRBJ2-3 and V is TRBV29-1; D tentatively reads TRBD1 or TRBD2 (5 bases each). Germline V gene data show CDR1 as SQVTM and CDR2 as ANQGSEA. This CDR3 spans 13 amino acids. The ends were cut back, 7 bases at V and 2 bases at J, with 13 bases in the middle.

This clonotype was recorded a few times. The chain is built from TRBV20-1 and TRBJ2-1; TRBD2 matches 11 bases. The germline V gene encodes CDR1 DFQATT and CDR2 SNEGSKA (reference sequence). The CDR3 consists of 18 residues. Germline trimming cut 5 bases from V and 4 bases from J; bases unmatched to any gene: 16. The CDR3 sequence: CSAAAKPPGLADYNEQFF. The CDR3 DNA reads as TGCAGTGCTGCCGCGAAACCACCGGGACTAGCGGATTACAATGAGCAGTTCTTC.

The V gene is TRBV5-5, the J gene TRBJ1-4; D may be TRBD1 (6 bases). V was clipped by 0 bases and J by 0 bases, with 18 bases between them. The CDR3 is 19 amino acids. Germline V gene lookup returns CDR1 SGHKS and CDR2 YYEKEE (reference sequence). CDR3 bases: TGTGCCAGCAGCTTGGGCGGGGGGCGGCGGTTTGCAACTAATGAAAAACTGTTTTTT. Translating gives CASSLGGGRRFATNEKLFF.

This clonotype showed up many times. CDR3 in DNA: TGCGCCAGCAGCTTCAGGAGCGGGGAACAAAACAATGAGCAGTTCTTC. This translates into CASSFRSGEQNNEQFF. The chain couples TRBV5-1 to TRBJ2-1; 7 nucleotides agree with TRBD2. Germline values: CDR1 SGHRS, CDR2 YFSETQ. The CDR3 contains 16 residues. Trimming removed 2 bases from V and 5 bases from J; junction bases left unmatched: 10.

This chain connects TRBV7-9 to TRBJ1-2, with D possibly being TRBD1 (5 bases). V lost 5 bases and J 6 bases, leaving 16 bases between the germline ends. This CDR3 spans 14 amino acids. In germline, CDR1 is SEHNR, CDR2 FQNEAQ (reference sequence). The CDR3 reads CASSLSGRVDGYTF. The CDR3, as DNA: TGTGCCAGCAGCCTCTCTGGCAGGGTGGATGGCTACACCTTC.

This clonotype was recorded many times. The chain recombines TRBV11-2 with TRBJ2-3, with 7 bases aligning to TRBD1. J was trimmed by 1 base and V by 4 bases; bases with no gene match: 8. In germline, CDR1 is SGHAT, CDR2 FQNNGV. This CDR3 contains 16 residues. DNA of the CDR3: TGTGCCAGCAGCTCCTCTTACGGACAGGGCACAGATACGCAGTATTTT. Translated, it gives CASSSSYGQGTDTQYF.

This clonotype was recorded a few times. This sequence joins TRBV3-1 and TRBJ2-3; no firm D call. CDR3 length equals 16 residues. Trimming removed 3 bases at V and 4 bases at J, with 17 bases between. Germline lookup yields CDR1 LGHDT and CDR2 YNNKEL (reference sequence). The CDR3 protein is CASSHVPPTYPDTQYF. In DNA, the CDR3 is TGTGCCAGCAGCCACGTCCCCCCCACCTACCCAGATACGCAGTATTTT.

This clonotype occurred a few times. The J gene is TRBJ2-1, the V gene TRBV2; 8 bases match TRBD1. J gave up 2 bases and V 8 bases, and 8 bases lay outside the gene matches. Per the germline V gene, CDR1 is SNHLY and CDR2 is FYNNEI. This CDR3 has 15 residues. The CDR3 DNA follows: TGTGCCAGCTACCGGACAGGGAGGACCTACAATGAGCAGTTCTTC. It encodes CASYRTGRTYNEQFF.

V usage is TRBV5-1 and J usage is TRBJ1-1; D not certain. The CDR3 length is 13 residues. CDR1 and CDR2 (germline): SGHRS, YFSETQ. V gave up 5 bases and J gave up 1 base, with 9 bases separating them. This chain's CDR3 is CASSPQANTEAFF. CDR3 in DNA: TGCGCCAGCAGTCCTCAGGCGAACACTGAAGCTTTCTTT.

The table lists this clonotype with a few counts. This chain links TRBV29-1 with TRBJ2-5; D is unresolved. The CDR3 loop spans 14 amino acids. Deletions cut 6 bases from V and 1 base from J, with 15 bases between. Germline loops: CDR1 SQVTM, CDR2 ANQGSEA. CDR3 coding DNA: TGCAGCGTAGGACCCCCAGCCTTCCAAGAGACCCAGTACTTC. This encodes CSVGPPAFQETQYF.

This clonotype was picked up a small number of times. This rearrangement joins TRBV2 to TRBJ2-7; D not certain. Germline values: CDR1 SNHLY, CDR2 FYNNEI. The CDR3 runs to 12 residues. The V and J ends lost 5 bases and 5 bases respectively, with 10 bases between them. For the CDR3, the DNA is TGTGCCAGCAGTTCCGGAGTAGACGAGCAGTACTTC. This sequence encodes CASSSGVDEQYF. Supplemented by reference TRBV2 and TRBJ2-7, the full variable domain reads EPEVTQTPSHQVTQMGQEVILRCVPISNHLYFYWYRQILGQKVEFLVSFYNNEISEKSEIFDDQFSVERPDGSNFTLKIRSTKLEDSAMYFCASSSGVDEQYFGPGTRLTVT.

This clonotype was counted at least ten times. The chain has TRBV7-9 and TRBJ1-3; no firm D call. V gave up 3 bases and J gave up 10 bases, with 7 bases separating them. The CDR3 has 11 amino acids. The germline CDR1 and CDR2 sequences are SEHNR and FQNEAQ (reference sequence). The CDR3 here is CASSFNRTIYF. In nucleotides, the CDR3 is TGTGCCAGCAGCTTTAACCGGACCATATATTTT.

Note on this clonotype: This may come from a read error, since a much larger clone is one base off. V and J are TRBV28 and TRBJ1-2; D is ambiguous. This CDR3 is 13 amino acids long. The V and J ends lost 4 bases and 7 bases respectively, with 13 bases between them. Germline V lookup: CDR1 MDHEN, CDR2 SYDVKM. CDR3 DNA: TGTGCCAGCAGTTATGCGAGGCTCTTTGGCTACACCTTC. This codes for CASSYARLFGYTF.

This clonotype was found many times. The chain combines TRBV2 with TRBJ1-2; D not resolved. V lost 7 bases, J lost 3 bases, and 12 bases lay in between. Germline CDR1 SNHLY, CDR2 FYNNEI. The CDR3 consists of 13 residues. CDR3 nucleotides: TGTGCCAGCAAAGAGGTTGGGCACTATGGCTACACCTTC. It codes for CASKEVGHYGYTF. The complete variable domain, with remaining parts taken from reference TRBV2 and TRBJ1-2, reads EPEVTQTPSHQVTQMGQEVILRCVPISNHLYFYWYRQILGQKVEFLVSFYNNEISEKSEIFDDQFSVERPDGSNFTLKIRSTKLEDSAMYFCASKEVGHYGYTFGSGTRLTVV.

As to this clonotype: At one end, the junction sequence differs from germline, possibly due to a read error. The chain recombines TRBV5-1 with TRBJ2-3; perhaps TRBD2 as D (5 bases). Germline V gives CDR1 SGHRS, CDR2 YFSETQ. CDR3 size: 14 residues. The CDR3 sequence is CASLRGGSTDAQYF. The DNA of the CDR3 is TGCGCCAGTCTCCGTGGTGGGAGCACAGATGCGCAATATTTT. Full variable domain (remainder filled in from reference TRBV5-1 and TRBJ2-3): KAGVTQTPRYLIKTRGQQVTLSCSPISGHRSVSWYQQTPGQGLQFLFEYFSETQRNKGNFPGRFSGRQFSNSRSEMNVSTLELGDSALYLCASLRGGSTDAQYFGPGTRLTVL.

This clonotype was picked up many times. This chain joins TRBV2 and TRBJ2-3, with 7 bases lining up with TRBD1. V lost 5 bases and J lost 2; bases outside the gene matches: 7. Germline CDR1 reads SNHLY; CDR2 reads FYNNEI. The CDR3 runs to 15 residues. This chain's CDR3 is CASSPNRGHTDTQYF. The CDR3 nucleotides are TGTGCCAGCAGTCCAAACAGGGGACACACAGATACGCAGTATTTT.

This clonotype was observed many times. This chain joins TRBV6-1 and TRBJ2-3; 10 nucleotides line up with TRBD2. This CDR3 has 13 residues. Looked up from germline, CDR1 is MNHNS and CDR2 is SASEGT. V lost 7 bases, J lost 5 bases, and 3 bases stayed unmatched. DNA for the CDR3: TGTGCCAGCACTAGCGGGAGTAAAGATACGCAGTATTTT. Amino acid sequence: CASTSGSKDTQYF.

J is TRBJ1-2 and V is TRBV5-1; TRBD1 might be the D (6 bases). This CDR3 spans 13 amino acids. Trimming pared 3 bases from V and 8 bases from J, leaving 14 bases between. Per the germline V gene, CDR1 is SGHRS and CDR2 is YFSETQ. The CDR3 DNA reads as TGCGCCAGCAGCTCCGGGACAAATGGCGGCTACACCTTC. Its translation: CASSSGTNGGYTF. Looking up the rest from reference TRBV5-1 and TRBJ1-2 gives the full variable domain: KAGVTQTPRYLIKTRGQQVTLSCSPISGHRSVSWYQQTPGQGLQFLFEYFSETQRNKGNFPGRFSGRQFSNSRSEMNVSTLELGDSALYLCASSSGTNGGYTFGSGTRLTVV.

This clonotype was detected only once. The rearrangement joins TRBV7-6 to TRBJ2-1; 8 bases align to TRBD1. This CDR3 is built from 15 residues. CDR1 SGHVS and CDR2 FNYEAQ come from the germline V gene. V shed 4 bases, J shed 3 bases, and the junction held 5 bases outside the gene matches. The DNA for the CDR3 is TGTGCCAGCAGCTATAGGACAGGGATCTACAATGAGCAGTTCTTC. Amino acid sequence: CASSYRTGIYNEQFF.

This clonotype was recorded at least ten times. The chain carries TRBV30 and TRBJ2-7; 10 positions match TRBD2. The germline CDR1 and CDR2 sequences are GTSNPN and SVGIG (reference sequence). The CDR3 is 14 residues long. With 3 bases clipped from V and 2 bases from J, the junction kept 4 bases outside the gene matches. The CDR3 DNA sequence: TGTGCCTGGAGGGAAAGCGGGAGGGCCTACGAGCAGTACTTC. Translating it yields CAWRESGRAYEQYF.

This clonotype was seen only a few times. V usage is TRBV6-1 and J usage is TRBJ1-2; D is unresolved. This CDR3 spans 14 amino acids. Germline values: CDR1 MNHNS, CDR2 SASEGT. Trimming pared 7 bases from V and 2 bases from J, leaving 14 bases between. The CDR3 is CASIPRTFNYGYTF. The CDR3 DNA reads as TGTGCCAGCATCCCGAGAACCTTCAACTATGGCTACACCTTC.

The chain joins TRBV5-1 to TRBJ1-2; 8 bases align to TRBD1. CDR3 length: 15 amino acids. The V gene end was trimmed by 4 bases and the J gene end by 2 bases; junction bases not matched to a gene: 7. Per the germline V gene, CDR1 is SGHRS and CDR2 is YFSETQ. The CDR3 loop reads CASSRTGLENYGYTF. Written as DNA, the CDR3 is TGCGCCAGCAGCCGGACAGGGTTGGAGAACTATGGCTACACCTTC. The full variable domain, its missing parts supplied by reference TRBV5-1 and TRBJ1-2, is KAGVTQTPRYLIKTRGQQVTLSCSPISGHRSVSWYQQTPGQGLQFLFEYFSETQRNKGNFPGRFSGRQFSNSRSEMNVSTLELGDSALYLCASSRTGLENYGYTFGSGTRLTVV.